The 14 T cell receptor beta chains below all came from one sample that was sequenced in a study of PD-1 blockade in classical Hodgkin lymphoma. Time point defined: cycle 4 day 1 (C4D1), after five to seven weeks of nivolumab. Autologous stem cell transplantation was followed by relapse in every patient, and brentuximab vedotin exposure varied. Libraries were prepared by immunoSEQ multiplex PCR; TCRdb keeps only in-frame clonotypes and omits some of them. The table has about 49,000 clones, nearly 90% seen once. The sample consisted of peripheral blood mononuclear cells (PBMCs), taken before the fourth cycle of nivolumab. The receptors originated from a human donor with classical Hodgkin lymphoma.

CDR3 in amino acids: CASITGQFNEKLFF. The CDR3 nucleotides are TGTGCCAGCATTACGGGACAGTTTAATGAAAAACTGTTTTTT. V usage is TRBV6-5 and J usage is TRBJ1-4; 7 nucleotides align to TRBD1. CDR3 size: 14 residues. Germline values: CDR1 MNHEY, CDR2 SVGAGI. The V segment lost 7 bases and the J segment 4 bases; nucleotides outside the gene matches: 6.

This chain's CDR3 is CASSHPNRGSGNTIYF. The CDR3 nucleotides read TGCGCCAGCAGCCATCCCAACAGGGGCTCTGGAAACACCATATATTTT. V and J are TRBV4-1 and TRBJ1-3; 7 bases match TRBD1. The CDR3 runs 16 residues. Trimming took 3 bases from V and 0 from J; bases not matched to a gene: 5. The germline V gene has CDR1 MGHRA and CDR2 YSYEKL.

The chain recombines TRBV28 with TRBJ1-3, with unresolved D. Germline V gene data show CDR1 as MDHEN and CDR2 as SYDVKM. Trimming pared 2 bases from V and 4 bases from J, leaving 12 bases between. The CDR3 runs to 15 residues. CDR3 DNA sequence: TGTGCCAGCAGTTTACCTCGACCTGGGGGAAACACCATATATTTT. Translating it yields CASSLPRPGGNTIYF.

The V and J genes are TRBV10-3 and TRBJ2-4; D is ambiguous. V dropped 4 bases and J dropped 5 bases, with 9 bases sitting between them. The CDR3 is 13 amino acids. Germline V gene lookup returns CDR1 ENHRY and CDR2 SYGVKD. The CDR3 sequence: CAISVGRENIQYF. CDR3 sequence (DNA): TGTGCCATCAGTGTTGGCCGAGAAAACATTCAGTACTTC.

This chain joins TRBV30 and TRBJ2-7, with 9 nucleotides matching TRBD2. The junction had 9 bases not matched to a gene; V was cut back by 2 bases and J by 4 bases. Germline CDR1 and CDR2: GTSNPN and SVGIG (reference sequence). CDR3 length: 15 amino acids. CDR3 sequence (DNA): TGTGCCTGGAGTCTCGGGACTAGCCGGGCTTACGAGCAGTACTTC. Its translation is CAWSLGTSRAYEQYF.

This chain joins TRBV6-6 and TRBJ2-7, with a possible D match to TRBD1 (6 bases). Germline V gene sequence: CDR1 MNHNY, CDR2 SVGAGI (reference sequence). The V gene lost 5 bases and the J gene lost 3 bases, with 14 bases spanning the gap. CDR3 size: 14 residues. For the CDR3, the DNA is TGTGCCAGCAGTCGGGGACAACAGGGCTACGAGCAGTACTTC. This sequence encodes CASSRGQQGYEQYF.

The chain uses TRBV9 and TRBJ2-7; 7 bases line up with TRBD1. CDR3 size: 15 residues. Germline V gene lookup returns CDR1 SGDLS and CDR2 YYNGEE. Trimming removed 2 bases from V and 0 bases from J; junction bases left unmatched: 5. The CDR3 bases are TGTGCCAGCAGCGTGGCAGGGGACAGCTCCTACGAGCAGTACTTC. It codes for CASSVAGDSSYEQYF.

The genes are TRBV5-1 and TRBJ2-1; 10 nucleotides agree with TRBD1. Germline V gene data show CDR1 as SGHRS and CDR2 as YFSETQ. The V gene end was trimmed by 3 bases and the J gene end by 7 bases; junction bases not matched to a gene: 7. The CDR3 runs 15 residues. As DNA, the CDR3 is TGCGCCAGCAGCTCCCTCGGACAGGGGGGTAATGAGCAGTTCTTC. Protein sequence: CASSSLGQGGNEQFF.

This clone has a handful of counts. The V and J genes are TRBV6-1 and TRBJ2-2; tentatively, D is TRBD1 (6 bases). CDR1 MNHNS and CDR2 SASEGT come from the germline V gene. The ends were cut back, 1 base at V and 5 bases at J, with 8 bases in the middle. The length of the CDR3 is 14 residues. The CDR3 DNA is TGTGCCAGCAGTGAAGGGGGGCCTACCGGGGAGCTGTTTTTT. Encoded protein: CASSEGGPTGELFF.

J is TRBJ2-7 and V is TRBV11-2, with 8 bases that match TRBD2. The germline gives CDR1 SGHAT, CDR2 FQNNGV. V lost 2 bases to trimming and J lost 1 base; unmatched junction nucleotides: 7. The CDR3 has 16 residues. CDR3 in amino acids: CASSLKLAGGSYEQYF. Here the CDR3 DNA reads TGTGCCAGCAGCTTAAAGCTCGCGGGGGGATCCTACGAGCAGTACTTC.

The rearrangement uses TRBV19 and TRBJ1-1, with D hard to call. CDR3 size: 15 residues. Deletions cut 0 bases from V and 0 bases from J, with 8 bases between. Germline values: CDR1 LNHDA, CDR2 SQIVND (reference sequence). The CDR3 DNA reads TGTGCCAGTAGTATAGAATGGGAGCTGAACACTGAAGCTTTCTTT. Translated, it gives CASSIEWELNTEAFF. Complete variable domain (other parts from reference TRBV19 and TRBJ1-1): DGGITQSPKYLFRKEGQNVTLSCEQNLNHDAMYWYRQDPGQGLRLIYYSQIVNDFQKGDIAEGYSVSREKKESFPLTVTSAQKNPTAFYLCASSIEWELNTEAFFGQGTRLTVV.

The J gene is TRBJ2-7, the V gene TRBV28; 7 bases are shared with TRBD1. This CDR3 has 16 amino acids. Germline loops: CDR1 MDHEN, CDR2 SYDVKM. The junction had 18 bases not matched to a gene; V was cut back by 4 bases and J by 9 bases. The CDR3 reads CASSSSLRDREKGQYF. The CDR3 nucleotides are TGTGCCAGCAGTTCATCCTTACGTGACAGGGAGAAGGGGCAGTACTTC.

The gene calls are TRBV2 and TRBJ2-3, with 8 positions matching TRBD2. This CDR3 region has 15 residues. The V segment lost 5 bases and the J segment 5 bases; nucleotides outside the gene matches: 9. The germline CDR1 and CDR2 sequences are SNHLY and FYNNEI. The CDR3: CASSLAGPRGDTQYF. DNA of the CDR3: TGTGCCAGCAGTCTAGCGGGCCCTAGGGGAGATACGCAGTATTTT.

The J gene is TRBJ2-5, the V gene TRBV27, with 8 bases aligning to TRBD2. CDR3 length equals 14 residues. J gave up 4 bases and V 3 bases, and 4 bases lay outside the gene matches. The germline gives CDR1 MNHEY, CDR2 SMNVEV (reference sequence). The CDR3 DNA follows: TGTGCCAGCAGTTTTGGCCTAGCGGGAGAGACCCAGTACTTC. Translated: CASSFGLAGETQYF.